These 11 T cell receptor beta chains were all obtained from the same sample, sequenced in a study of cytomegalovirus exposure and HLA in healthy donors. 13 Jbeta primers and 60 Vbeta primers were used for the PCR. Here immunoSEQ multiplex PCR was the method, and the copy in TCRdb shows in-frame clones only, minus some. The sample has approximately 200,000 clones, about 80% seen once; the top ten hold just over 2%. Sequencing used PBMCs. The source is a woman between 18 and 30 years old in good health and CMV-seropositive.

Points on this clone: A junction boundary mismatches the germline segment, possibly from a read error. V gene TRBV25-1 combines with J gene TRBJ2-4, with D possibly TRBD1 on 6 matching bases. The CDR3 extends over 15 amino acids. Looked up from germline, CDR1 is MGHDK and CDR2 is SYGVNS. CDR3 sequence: CASSELRGTKNSQYF. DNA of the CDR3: TGTGCCAGCAGTGAACTCAGGGGAACCAAAAACAGTCAGTACTTC.

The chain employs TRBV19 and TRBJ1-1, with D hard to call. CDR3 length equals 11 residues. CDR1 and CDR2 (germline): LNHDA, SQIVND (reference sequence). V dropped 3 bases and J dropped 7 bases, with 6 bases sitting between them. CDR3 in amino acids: CASSIGFEAFF. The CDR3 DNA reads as TGTGCCAGTAGTATCGGGTTTGAAGCTTTCTTT.

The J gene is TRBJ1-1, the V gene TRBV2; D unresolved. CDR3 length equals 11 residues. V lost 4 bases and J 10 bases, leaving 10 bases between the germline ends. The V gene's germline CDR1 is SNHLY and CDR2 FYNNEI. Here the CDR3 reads CASSGESVAFF. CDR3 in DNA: TGTGCCAGCAGTGGTGAATCAGTAGCTTTCTTT.

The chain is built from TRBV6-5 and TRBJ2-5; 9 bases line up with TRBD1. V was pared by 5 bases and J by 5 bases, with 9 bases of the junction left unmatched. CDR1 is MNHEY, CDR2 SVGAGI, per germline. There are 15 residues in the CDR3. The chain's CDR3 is CASSGWTGAGETQYF. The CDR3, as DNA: TGTGCCAGCAGTGGATGGACAGGGGCTGGGGAGACCCAGTACTTC.

The chain's CDR3 is CASSPPRGWTEAFF. CDR3 coding DNA: TGTGCCAGCAGCCCACCGCGGGGGTGGACTGAAGCTTTCTTT. The rearrangement links TRBV11-3 to TRBJ1-1, with D possibly being TRBD1 (5 bases). V lost 5 bases to trimming and J lost 5 bases, with 15 bases between them. Germline lookup yields CDR1 SGHNT and CDR2 YENEEA. The CDR3 length is 14 residues.

The CDR3 loop reads CASSPYPGATLNTEAFF. The CDR3 DNA follows: TGCGCCAGCAGCCCGTACCCGGGTGCCACCCTAAACACTGAAGCTTTCTTT. The rearrangement links TRBV4-3 to TRBJ1-1; D gene unclear. This CDR3 is built from 17 residues. Germline CDR1 reads LGHNA; CDR2 reads YSLEER. With 4 bases removed from V and 2 bases from J, the gap between germline ends came to 20 bases.

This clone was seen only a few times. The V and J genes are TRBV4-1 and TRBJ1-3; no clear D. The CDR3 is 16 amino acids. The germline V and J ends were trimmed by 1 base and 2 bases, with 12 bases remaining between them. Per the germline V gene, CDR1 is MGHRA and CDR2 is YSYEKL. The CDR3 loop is CASSQARLTTGNTIYF. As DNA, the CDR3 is TGCGCCAGCAGCCAAGCGCGACTTACGACTGGAAACACCATATATTTT.

Written as DNA, the CDR3 is TGTGCCAGCAGCGTACCTACCGCAGGGGGGTTTTCACCCCTCCACTTT. As protein: CASSVPTAGGFSPLHF. The genes are TRBV9 and TRBJ1-6; 7 bases line up with TRBD1. The length of the CDR3 is 16 residues. Germline values: CDR1 SGDLS, CDR2 YYNGEE. V gave up 1 base and J gave up 9 bases; unmatched junction bases: 10.

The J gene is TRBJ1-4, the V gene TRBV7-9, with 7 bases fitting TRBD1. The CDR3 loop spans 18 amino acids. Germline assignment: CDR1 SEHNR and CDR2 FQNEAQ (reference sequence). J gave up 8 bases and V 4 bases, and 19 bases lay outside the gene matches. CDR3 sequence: CASSSPLHKQGMGEKLFF. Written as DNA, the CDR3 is TGTGCCAGCAGCTCCCCACTTCATAAACAGGGGATGGGAGAAAAACTGTTTTTT.

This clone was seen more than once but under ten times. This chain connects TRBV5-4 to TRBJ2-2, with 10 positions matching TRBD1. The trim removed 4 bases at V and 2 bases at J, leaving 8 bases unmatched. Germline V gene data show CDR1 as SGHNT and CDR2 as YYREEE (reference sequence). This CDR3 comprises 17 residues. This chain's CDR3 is CASSPAGTGDNTGELFF. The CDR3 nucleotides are TGTGCCAGCAGCCCGGCCGGGACAGGGGATAACACCGGGGAGCTGTTTTTT. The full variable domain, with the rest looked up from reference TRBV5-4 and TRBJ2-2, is ETGVTQSPTHLIKTRGQQVTLRCSSQSGHNTVSWYQQALGQGPQFIFQYYREEENGRGNFPPRFSGLQFPNYSSELNVNALELDDSALYLCASSPAGTGDNTGELFFGEGSRLTVL.

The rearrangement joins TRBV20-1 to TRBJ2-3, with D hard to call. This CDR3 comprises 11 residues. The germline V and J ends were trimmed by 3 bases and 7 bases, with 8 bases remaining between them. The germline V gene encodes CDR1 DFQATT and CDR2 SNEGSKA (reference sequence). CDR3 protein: CSARPKHTQYF. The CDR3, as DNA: TGCAGTGCTAGGCCTAAACATACGCAGTATTTT.